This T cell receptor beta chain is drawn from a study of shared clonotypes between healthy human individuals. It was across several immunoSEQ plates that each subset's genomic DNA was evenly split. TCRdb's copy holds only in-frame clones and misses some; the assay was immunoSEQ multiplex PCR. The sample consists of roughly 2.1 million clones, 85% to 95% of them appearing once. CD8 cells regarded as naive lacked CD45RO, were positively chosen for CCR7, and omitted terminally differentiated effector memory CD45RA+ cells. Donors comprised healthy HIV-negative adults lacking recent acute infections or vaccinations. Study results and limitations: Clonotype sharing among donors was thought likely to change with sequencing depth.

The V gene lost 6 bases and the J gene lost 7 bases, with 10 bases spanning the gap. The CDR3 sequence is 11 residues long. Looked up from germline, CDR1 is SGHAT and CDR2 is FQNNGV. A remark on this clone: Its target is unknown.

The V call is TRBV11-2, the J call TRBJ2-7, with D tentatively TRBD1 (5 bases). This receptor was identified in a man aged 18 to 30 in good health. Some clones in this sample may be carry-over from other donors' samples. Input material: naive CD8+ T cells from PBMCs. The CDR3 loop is CASRVGREQYF. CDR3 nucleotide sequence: TGTGCCAGCAGGGTGGGGCGGGAGCAGTACTTC.